The 25 T cell receptor beta chains below come from one sample, sequenced in a study of shared clonotypes between healthy human individuals. Only in-frame clones appear in the TCRdb table, and some are missing; sequencing was by immunoSEQ multiplex PCR. The repertoire consists of about 92,000 clones, with approximately 51% occurring once and the leading ten covering approximately 15%. Material for sequencing was PBMCs. These receptors were obtained from a woman aged 35 to 49 in good health. Some clones in this sample may be carry-over from other donors' samples.

The chain combines TRBV10-3 with TRBJ2-7, with 8 positions matching TRBD2. Germline CDR1 reads ENHRY; CDR2 reads SYGVKD. The V segment lost 11 bases and the J segment 2 bases; nucleotides outside the gene matches: 14. CDR3 length: 15 residues. The CDR3 region has the DNA TGTGCCGCTCGCGCGGACGGGAGGGAGACCTACGAGCAGTACTTC. Encoded protein: CAARADGRETYEQYF.

This clone was recorded a few times. V and J are TRBV19 and TRBJ2-1, with TRBD2 matching over 9 bases. Germline CDR1 is LNHDA and CDR2 is SQIVND (reference sequence). Germline trimming cut 7 bases from V and 8 bases from J; bases unmatched to any gene: 9. CDR3 size: 14 residues. The CDR3, as DNA: TGTGCCAGTAAGGTGGGCGGGAGGGGGGATGAGCAGTTCTTC. This translates into CASKVGGRGDEQFF.

The chain recombines TRBV5-1 with TRBJ2-5, with 8 bases lining up with TRBD2. The CDR3 is 16 residues long. Germline values: CDR1 SGHRS, CDR2 YFSETQ. J gave up 4 bases and V 4 bases, and 12 bases lay outside the gene matches. CDR3 amino acids: CASSHGSGGPGETQYF. CDR3 DNA sequence: TGCGCCAGCAGCCACGGATCGGGAGGGCCGGGAGAGACCCAGTACTTC.

This clone was observed many times. The rearrangement joins TRBV29-1 to TRBJ2-2, with no clear D. Per germline, CDR1 SQVTM and CDR2 ANQGSEA. V dropped 4 bases and J dropped 6 bases, with 9 bases sitting between them. CDR3 length equals 12 residues. The CDR3 coding sequence is TGCAGCGTTGTTCCCTTTGCCGGGGAGCTGTTTTTT. Translated, it gives CSVVPFAGELFF.

This chain links TRBV29-1 with TRBJ2-5, with D perhaps assigned TRBD1 or TRBD2 (5 bases each). The J call may be in error: the DNA end matches TRBJ2-7 better. From germline, CDR1 is SQVTM and CDR2 ANQGSEA. The CDR3 contains 14 residues. This CDR3 reads CSVAVAGTSYEQYF. In DNA form, the CDR3 reads TGCAGCGTTGCCGTGGCAGGGACCTCCTACGAGCAGTACTTC.

With regard to this clone: A far larger clone is one nucleotide away, so this likely arose from a read error. Other DNA sequences in the same sample also yield this CDR3. J is TRBJ1-2 and V is TRBV30; TRBD1 matches 7 bases. With 3 bases clipped from V and 8 bases from J, the junction kept 9 bases outside the gene matches. CDR3 length equals 13 residues. Germline V lookup: CDR1 GTSNPN, CDR2 SVGIG (reference sequence). CDR3 DNA: TGTGCCTGGAGCAGACAGGGCCCCTACGGCTACACCTTC. It codes for CAWSRQGPYGYTF.

The chain has TRBV30 and TRBJ2-1; possibly TRBD1 for D (5 bases). Germline CDR1 GTSNPN, CDR2 SVGIG (reference sequence). V was trimmed by 2 bases and J by 6 bases, leaving 14 bases between them. This CDR3 contains 14 residues. The CDR3 coding sequence is TGTGCCTGGAGTCTTACCTCAGGGTTCAATGAGCAGTTCTTC. Protein sequence: CAWSLTSGFNEQFF.

This chain connects TRBV29-1 to TRBJ2-5; 9 bases fit TRBD1. V was pared by 6 bases and J by 4 bases, with 9 bases of the junction left unmatched. The CDR3 sequence is 14 residues long. The germline V gene has CDR1 SQVTM and CDR2 ANQGSEA. In nucleotides, the CDR3 is TGCAGCGTGGACACAGGGGGCGTGGGAGAGACCCAGTACTTC. Translating gives CSVDTGGVGETQYF.

The chain's CDR3 is CASSLNPNTEAFF. The CDR3 bases are TGTGCCAGCAGTCTGAACCCGAACACTGAAGCTTTCTTT. The chain employs TRBV16 and TRBJ1-1; D remains ambiguous. Trimming took 6 bases from V and 1 from J, leaving 9 bases between them. The CDR3 contains 13 residues. Germline loops: CDR1 KGHSY, CDR2 FQNENV.

This chain uses TRBV30 with TRBJ2-1; D gene ambiguous. V lost 4 bases to trimming and J lost 2 bases, with 12 bases between them. This CDR3 comprises 14 residues. Germline CDR1 reads GTSNPN; CDR2 reads SVGIG (reference sequence). The CDR3 nucleotides read TGTGCCTGGAACGACGGTTTAGCCTACAATGAGCAGTTCTTC. This sequence encodes CAWNDGLAYNEQFF.

This clone was counted a single time. The chain recombines TRBV30 with TRBJ2-3, with a weak D call TRBD2 (6 bases). Deletions cut 2 bases from V and 3 bases from J, with 12 bases between. The CDR3 sequence is 14 residues long. Germline V lookup: CDR1 GTSNPN, CDR2 SVGIG (reference sequence). CDR3 DNA sequence: TGTGCCTGGAGTTGGGCTAGCGTAACAGATACGCAGTATTTT. It translates to CAWSWASVTDTQYF.

The V and J genes are TRBV4-2 and TRBJ2-7; D gene unclear. CDR1 and CDR2 (germline): LGHNA, YNFKEQ. The V and J ends lost 0 bases and 0 bases respectively, with 6 bases between them. The CDR3 extends over 14 amino acids. The CDR3 here is CASSQEVSSYEQYF. CDR3 nucleotide sequence: TGTGCCAGCAGCCAAGAAGTTAGCTCCTACGAGCAGTACTTC.

About this clone itself: A far larger clone is just one base off, so this is likely a read error. The chain is built from TRBV2 and TRBJ2-7; D is unresolved. There are 13 residues in the CDR3. Trimming left V 8 bases short and J 4 bases short, with 15 bases between. CDR1 is SNHLY and CDR2 is FYNNEI in the germline V gene. The CDR3 is CASSTDGMYEQYF. DNA for the CDR3: TGTGCCAGCTCAACGGACGGAATGTACGAGCAGTACTTC.

V usage is TRBV4-3 and J usage is TRBJ1-4, with 10 bases fitting TRBD1. The V gene end was trimmed by 2 bases and the J gene end by 2 bases; junction bases not matched to a gene: 14. Germline CDR1 LGHNA, CDR2 YSLEER. This CDR3 has 20 residues. The DNA for the CDR3 is TGCGCCAGCAGCCAACACCTCACGCCGGGACAGGGGAGGACTAATGAAAAACTGTTTTTT. As protein: CASSQHLTPGQGRTNEKLFF.

In the case of this clone: A far larger clone is only one base removed, so a read error is likely. The CDR3 coding sequence is TGTGCCAGCTCAACCACCGGGACTAGCGTTAGCACAGATACGCAGTATTTT. Its protein product is CASSTTGTSVSTDTQYF. The rearrangement links TRBV18 to TRBJ2-3, with 10 bases matching TRBD2. CDR1 is KGHSH and CDR2 is LQKENI in the germline V gene. The junction had 8 bases not matched to a gene; V was cut back by 5 bases and J by 0 bases. The CDR3 length is 17 residues.

This clone was observed a single time. V and J are TRBV27 and TRBJ2-5; no clear D gene. The J call may be mistaken, given a closer DNA end match to TRBJ2-7. The CDR3 contains 12 residues. Per germline, CDR1 MNHEY and CDR2 SMNVEV (reference sequence). The CDR3 loop is CASTSMSYEQYF. As DNA, the CDR3 is TGTGCCAGCACCTCCATGAGCTACGAGCAGTACTTC.

This clone was detected only a few times. V gene TRBV4-2 combines with J gene TRBJ2-1; D may be TRBD2 (6 bases). Trimming took off 3 bases at V and 6 bases at J, with 15 bases between the two ends. The V gene's germline CDR1 is LGHNA and CDR2 YNFKEQ. The CDR3 is made up of 15 amino acids. The CDR3 region has the DNA TGTGCCAGCAGCCAGAAGGGCGGGAAGAGCAATGAGCAGTTCTTC. Its protein is CASSQKGGKSNEQFF.

This clone showed up many times. The chain carries TRBV27 and TRBJ1-2; 7 bases line up with TRBD1. CDR3 length: 13 residues. Germline assignment: CDR1 MNHEY and CDR2 SMNVEV (reference sequence). Losses at the gene ends were 11 bases for V and 4 bases for J; bases not matched to a gene: 10. The CDR3 region has the DNA TGTGCCCCGCCAGGGGACAGAACCTATGGCTACACCTTC. Its translation is CAPPGDRTYGYTF.

A few counts support this clone. V is TRBV5-1 and J is TRBJ1-1, with D perhaps TRBD1 (6 bases). The V and J ends lost 1 base and 6 bases respectively, with 16 bases between them. This CDR3 contains 15 residues. Germline V lookup: CDR1 SGHRS, CDR2 YFSETQ. In nucleotides, the CDR3 is TGCGCCAGCAGCTTGAACCCCGGGGGGCGCGCTGAAGCTTTCTTT. Amino acid sequence: CASSLNPGGRAEAFF.

This clone has more than one count but fewer than ten. The chain combines TRBV12-5 with TRBJ2-2, with D hard to call. Trimming pared 9 bases from V and 1 base from J, leaving 9 bases between. The CDR3 runs 13 residues. The germline V gene encodes CDR1 LGHNT and CDR2 FRNRAP. The CDR3 DNA reads as TGTGCTAGCGGCTCCGGGAACACCGGGGAGCTGTTTTTT. Amino acid sequence: CASGSGNTGELFF.

The chain employs TRBV7-9 and TRBJ2-5; 8 nucleotides align to TRBD1. The J call is uncertain, as TRBJ2-7 better fits the DNA end. In germline, CDR1 is SEHNR, CDR2 FQNEAQ (reference sequence). This CDR3 is built from 14 residues. CDR3 sequence (DNA): TGTGCCAGCAGCTTAGGGACAGGGCAGTACGAGCAGTACTTC. It codes for CASSLGTGQYEQYF.

This clone occurred many times. The chain links TRBV7-9 to TRBJ2-7; 9 nucleotides match TRBD2. The CDR3 has 19 residues. Germline V gives CDR1 SEHNR, CDR2 FQNEAQ (reference sequence). Germline trimming cut 5 bases from V and 4 bases from J; bases unmatched to any gene: 21. CDR3 in amino acids: CASSNLRRGRALGQYEQYF. CDR3 nucleotides: TGTGCCAGCAGCAATCTCAGGCGCGGGAGGGCCCTTGGGCAATACGAGCAGTACTTC.

This clone showed up many times. The chain recombines TRBV2 with TRBJ1-1, with TRBD1 matching over 8 bases. CDR1 is SNHLY, CDR2 FYNNEI, per germline. This CDR3 region has 14 residues. The V gene end was trimmed by 9 bases and the J gene end by 4 bases; junction bases not matched to a gene: 10. This CDR3 reads CARQGDKRITEAFF. Here the CDR3 DNA reads TGTGCCAGACAGGGGGACAAACGAATCACTGAAGCTTTCTTT.

This clone showed up just a few times. This rearrangement joins TRBV29-1 to TRBJ2-2, with D perhaps TRBD1 (6 bases). The CDR3 has 14 residues. Germline V gives CDR1 SQVTM, CDR2 ANQGSEA. Between the trimmed V and J ends, which lost 5 bases and 5 bases, there was a span of 15 bases. CDR3 coding DNA: TGCAGCGTTAAGAACGAGGGGGAAACCGGGGAGCTGTTTTTT. This encodes CSVKNEGETGELFF.

Note on this clone: This may arise from a read error, as a much more abundant clone is one base away. The rearrangement links TRBV4-2 to TRBJ2-3; unclear D gene. The DNA end lines up better with TRBJ1-5; the J call may be wrong. Germline V gene data show CDR1 as LGHNA and CDR2 as YNFKEQ. The CDR3 totals 19 residues. The CDR3 sequence is CASSRSRTGGTTSTDTQHF. As DNA, the CDR3 is TGTGCCAGCAGCCGGAGCCGGACGGGAGGAACCACTAGCACAGATACGCAGCATTTT.